This is a list of T cell receptor beta chains from one sample in a study of control samples from healthy donors and cancer patients. Repertoires were generated with immunoSEQ multiplex PCR, while TCRdb's copy carries only in-frame clones and drops some. Here the sample spans 90,000 or so clones, about 88% being singletons. Source material: blood. The receptors here all came from a woman in her fifties or sixties in good health. The CDR3 runs from the conserved cysteine through the conserved F or W. A D gene is named only where the DNA matches it firmly. Rows give clone size only sometimes, using once, few, many, or a class for an expanded clone.

clone_size	d_call	cdr3_length	v_call	j_call	cdr3_nt	cdr3_aa
NA	NA	11	TRBV28	TRBJ1-2	TGTGCCAGCGCGGTAAACTATGGCTACACCTTC	CASAVNYGYTF
NA	NA	13	TRBV5-4	TRBJ2-5	TGTGCCAGCAGCGCGGGACTTGAAGAGACCCAGTACTTC	CASSAGLEETQYF
NA	TRBD1	15	TRBV18	TRBJ2-7	TGTGCCAGCCGCCCTTCTGGACAGGGGGCGTACGAGCAGTACTTC	CASRPSGQGAYEQYF
few	NA	16	TRBV7-3	TRBJ2-6	TGTGCCAGCAGCCCGGGTACCCCCTCTGGGGCCAACGTCCTGACTTTC	CASSPGTPSGANVLTF
NA	NA	13	TRBV6-5	TRBJ2-4	TGTGCCAGCAGTTTAGAGGCCAAAAACATTCAGTACTTC	CASSLEAKNIQYF
NA	NA	13	TRBV27	TRBJ1-5	TGTGCCAGCAGTACAGGGACCAATCAGCCCCAGCATTTT	CASSTGTNQPQHF
NA	TRBD1	16	TRBV3-1/TRBV3-2	TRBJ2-7	TGTGCCAGCAGCCATTTCCCGGGACAGGGTAACCACGAGCAGTACTTC	CASSHFPGQGNHEQYF
NA	TRBD1	19	TRBV23-1	TRBJ1-1	TGCGCCAGCAGTCAATCTCGTTTCTCCAATCGGACAGGAGAAACTGAAGCTTTCTTT	CASSQSRFSNRTGETEAFF
NA	TRBD1	15	TRBV11-3	TRBJ2-2	TGTGCCAGCAGCTCCGGACAGGGCGGCACCGGGGAGCTGTTTTTT	CASSSGQGGTGELFF
NA	NA	14	TRBV20-1	TRBJ2-1	TGCAGTGCTAGTCGCGCCCAAGGGAACAATGAGCAGTTCTTC	CSASRAQGNNEQFF
few	NA	13	TRBV12-3/TRBV12-4	TRBJ1-5	TGTGCCAGCAGTAGGGACGGTTATCAGCCCCAGCATTTT	CASSRDGYQPQHF
NA	NA	15	TRBV6-5	TRBJ2-6	TGTGCCAGCAGTTACACTGCCTCTGGGGCCAACGTCCTGACTTTC	CASSYTASGANVLTF
NA	TRBD2	16	TRBV19	TRBJ2-1	TGTGCCAGTAGTAGGACTAGCGGGGGAGGTTCTAATGAGCAGTTCTTC	CASSRTSGGGSNEQFF
NA	NA	14	TRBV7-8	TRBJ1-5	TGTGCCAGCAGCTCGGACAGAGGGTACCAGCCCCAGCATTTT	CASSSDRGYQPQHF
once	TRBD2	15	TRBV7-6	TRBJ2-3	TGTGCCAGCAGCCCGGGCGGGGGTGCCACAGATACGCAGTATTTT	CASSPGGGATDTQYF
NA	NA	12	TRBV29-1	TRBJ1-1	TGCAGCGTTGAAGGTGGACAGTTTGAAGCTTTCTTT	CSVEGGQFEAFF
NA	NA	15	TRBV3-1/TRBV3-2	TRBJ2-1	TGTGCCAGCAGCCAAGATAGGGGCTTCCAGGCCGCGCAGTTCTTC	CASSQDRGFQAAQFF
few	NA	13	TRBV19	TRBJ2-7	TGTGCCAGTAGTCCGACAACTACCTACGAGCAGTACTTC	CASSPTTTYEQYF
NA	TRBD1	15	TRBV7-9	TRBJ1-1	TGTGCCAGCAGCGAAAAGACAGGGAGGGGCACTGAAGCTTTCTTT	CASSEKTGRGTEAFF
few	NA	14	TRBV19	TRBJ2-2	TGTGCCAGTAAGAGGGACCCCCTCACCGGGGAGCTGTTTTTT	CASKRDPLTGELFF
NA	NA	14	TRBV6-4	TRBJ2-2	TGTGCCAGCAGAACTGAGGGGGGGGCCGGGGAGCTGTTTTTT	CASRTEGGAGELFF
NA	TRBD2	15	TRBV4-2	TRBJ2-7	TGTGCCAGCAGCCAAGATGCGCTAGCGGGGGCGCGGCAGTACTTC	CASSQDALAGARQYF
NA	NA	16	TRBV10-3	TRBJ2-7	TGTGCCATCAGTGACCCCGCGTTTCCAGCCAGGGACGAGCAGTACTTC	CAISDPAFPARDEQYF
NA	NA	16	TRBV5-1	TRBJ2-7	TGCGCCAGCAGCTTGGAATATAGCGGAAACGCCTACGAGCAGTACTTC	CASSLEYSGNAYEQYF
few	NA	13	TRBV6-2/TRBV6-3	TRBJ1-1	TGTGCCAGCAGTTACGAAGTGAACACTGAAGCTTTCTTT	CASSYEVNTEAFF
NA	NA	10	TRBV20-1	TRBJ2-1	TGCAGTGTCCCTGGGGGCGAGCAGTTCTTC	CSVPGGEQFF
NA	TRBD2	18	TRBV4-2	TRBJ2-2	TGTGCCAGCAGCCAAGATCTAGGCAGGCGGGGGGGAACCGGGGAGCTGTTTTTT	CASSQDLGRRGGTGELFF
NA	NA	13	TRBV5-1	TRBJ1-1	TGCGCCAGCAGCTTGAGGTTGGCAGACGAAGCTTTCTTT	CASSLRLADEAFF
NA	TRBD1	15	TRBV5-1	TRBJ1-2	TGCGCCAGCAGCTTGAGTGGGACAGGGCCTTATGGCTACACCTTC	CASSLSGTGPYGYTF
NA	TRBD2	17	TRBV11-3	TRBJ2-3	TGTGCCAGCAGCCTACGAATAGGGACTAGCAGCCGAGATACGCAGTATTTT	CASSLRIGTSSRDTQYF
NA	TRBD1	17	TRBV7-9	TRBJ2-3	TGTGCCAGCAACTTAAATCGACAGGGGATTTTGACAGATACGCAGTATTTT	CASNLNRQGILTDTQYF
once	TRBD2	18	TRBV6-1	TRBJ2-7	TGTGCCAGCAGTGAGAGGGCGGCCGTGGGGGGGTCCCCCTACGAGCAGTACTTC	CASSERAAVGGSPYEQYF
once	TRBD2	15	TRBV27	TRBJ2-5	TGTGCCAGCAGTTTTCTAGCGGGTGGCCAAGAGACCCAGTACTTC	CASSFLAGGQETQYF
once	NA	14	TRBV18	TRBJ1-1	TGTGCCAGCACCGCTTTGGACAACGCGAACGAAGCTTTCTTT	CASTALDNANEAFF
NA	NA	12	TRBV4-3	TRBJ1-2	TGCGCCAGCAGCTACAACAGAGATGGCTACACCTTC	CASSYNRDGYTF
NA	NA	17	TRBV19	TRBJ1-4	TGTGCCAGTAGACTGACGCGAACAGGGCGGGGTCATGAAAAACTGTTTTTT	CASRLTRTGRGHEKLFF
NA	TRBD2	16	TRBV4-2	TRBJ2-1	TGTGCCAGCAGCCGAGAGGATCTAGCGGGAGTTCATGAGCAGTTCTTC	CASSREDLAGVHEQFF
NA	NA	14	TRBV28	TRBJ1-5	TGTGCCAGCAGTCCCTACAGGGAAGGTCAGCCCCAGCATTTT	CASSPYREGQPQHF
few	NA	14	TRBV7-9	TRBJ1-1	TGTGCCAGCAGATTTATGGGTCAGAACACTGAAGCTTTCTTT	CASRFMGQNTEAFF
NA	NA	14	TRBV7-2	TRBJ2-5	TGTGCCAGCAGAATTGGACGGAACCAAGAGACCCAGTACTTC	CASRIGRNQETQYF